This T cell receptor (beta chain) derives from a study of T cells in localized non-small cell lung cancer. Overall study results and limits: Elevated blood T cell density was associated with longer overall survival. Adjacent uninvolved lung tissue had the highest T cell clonality, exceeding tumor. Median about 58 top-100 tumor clones were shared with paired adjacent lung. Sequencing, confined to only one tumor region, leaves heterogeneity possible.

The protocol was immunoSEQ multiplex PCR, while the TCRdb copy is restricted to in-frame clones and leaves out a portion. Among thousands of clones listed, roughly 25% were seen once. The CDR3 covers 18 residues. Germline CDR1 is SGHNT and CDR2 is YENEEA. By sample fraction, this clone is medium-sized. Its antigen is unknown. At one boundary the junction diverges from the germline segment, which might be a read error. The clonotype originates from a woman aged 35-75 years with stage I lung adenocarcinoma. This chain joins TRBV11-3 and TRBJ2-5; 9 positions agree with TRBD2. This specimen was lung tumor tissue, taken before any cancer treatment. The CDR3 DNA sequence: TGTGCTAGCAGCTTATGGGTGGCGGGACTAGCTTCCCAAGAGACCCAGTACTTC. Translated, it gives CASSLWVAGLASQETQYF.